These 19 T cell receptor beta chains share one sample of origin, sequenced in a study of T cell repertoires in cytomegalovirus infection. TCRdb used MiXCR to reprocess the reads, holding one entry per CDR3 protein. Counted here are around 530,000 distinct CDR3 sequences, about 26% occurring once; the ten biggest clones make up around 13%. Sequenced input: PBMCs. The receptors shown here come from a human donor in good health (CMV status not recorded). Some clones in this sample may be carry-over from other donors' samples.

The rearrangement uses TRBV7-2 and TRBJ2-1; 9 bases fit TRBD1. After removal of 10 bases from V and 9 bases from J, the junction contained 16 bases not matched to a gene. The V gene's germline CDR1 is SGHTA and CDR2 FQGNSA. This CDR3 comprises 15 residues. CDR3 in DNA: TGTGCCACCCTGAGACCGTACAGGGGGCAAGGTGAGCAGTTCTTC. Translated, it gives CATLRPYRGQGEQFF. Variable domain in full (rest from reference TRBV7-2 and TRBJ2-1): GAGVSQSPSNKVTEKGKDVELRCDPISGHTALYWYRQSLGQGLEFLIYFQGNSAPDKSGLPSDRFSAERTGGSVSTLTIQRTQQEDSAVYLCATLRPYRGQGEQFFGPGTRLTVL.

V and J are TRBV30 and TRBJ2-7; 8 nucleotides agree with TRBD2. V lost 8 bases to trimming and J lost 3 bases; unmatched junction nucleotides: 6. The CDR3 has 12 amino acids. Germline values: CDR1 GTSNPN, CDR2 SVGIG (reference sequence). The CDR3 here is CARAGEYYEQYF. The CDR3 DNA reads TGTGCCAGAGCGGGAGAATACTACGAGCAGTACTTC.

A few counts support this clonotype. The chain joins TRBV11-3 to TRBJ2-1, with D uncertain. Trimming pared 3 bases from V and 5 bases from J, leaving 14 bases between. The CDR3 contains 15 residues. Germline loops: CDR1 SGHNT, CDR2 YENEEA. The CDR3 sequence: CASSLLGSPDNEQFF. DNA of the CDR3: TGTGCCAGCAGCTTGCTCGGCTCGCCGGACAATGAGCAGTTCTTC. The complete variable domain, with remaining parts taken from reference TRBV11-3 and TRBJ2-1, reads EAGVVQSPRYKIIEKKQPVAFWCNPISGHNTLYWYLQNLGQGPELLIRYENEEAVDDSQLPKDRFSAERLKGVDSTLKIQPAELGDSAVYLCASSLLGSPDNEQFFGPGTRLTVL.

The sample holds many counts of this clonotype. V is TRBV6-5 and J is TRBJ2-7, with D tentatively TRBD2 (6 bases). The CDR3 has 16 residues. Trimming took off 0 bases at V and 6 bases at J, with 18 bases between the two ends. Germline V gene data show CDR1 as MNHEY and CDR2 as SVGAGI. The CDR3 DNA is TGTGCCAGCAGTTACTCCACTAGCTTATTGGGGAGCGAGCAGTACTTC. It encodes CASSYSTSLLGSEQYF.

The rearrangement joins TRBV12-3 or TRBV12-4 to TRBJ1-2; no clear D gene. The CDR3 runs 15 residues. Trimming cost V 5 bases and J 1 base, with 14 bases left between them. CDR3 nucleotide sequence: TGTGCCAGCAGTCTCTCACAAATTGATAACTATGGCTACACCTTC. It specifies CASSLSQIDNYGYTF.

This clonotype is labeled as medium-sized. This chain links TRBV6-6 with TRBJ2-1; 10 bases fit TRBD2. This CDR3 is 17 amino acids long. Looked up from germline, CDR1 is MNHNY and CDR2 is SVGAGI (reference sequence). The V gene end was trimmed by 0 bases and the J gene end by 3 bases; junction bases not matched to a gene: 5. This chain's CDR3 is CASSYSRSSGSYNEQFF. The CDR3 DNA follows: TGTGCCAGCAGTTACTCGAGGTCTAGCGGGAGCTACAATGAGCAGTTCTTC.

The chain is built from TRBV25-1 and TRBJ1-1, with unresolved D. Trimming removed 2 bases at V and 5 bases at J, with 12 bases between. Germline assignment: CDR1 MGHDK and CDR2 SYGVNS. This CDR3 contains 14 residues. The CDR3 loop reads CASSEVDLLTEAFF. CDR3 in DNA: TGTGCCAGCAGTGAAGTGGATTTACTGACTGAAGCTTTCTTT. The full variable domain, completed using reference TRBV25-1 and TRBJ1-1, is EADIYQTPRYLVIGTGKKITLECSQTMGHDKMYWYQQDPGMELHLIHYSYGVNSTEKGDLSSESTVSRIRTEHFPLTLESARPSHTSQYLCASSEVDLLTEAFFGQGTRLTVV.

This clonotype was counted at least ten times. The chain links TRBV7-2 to TRBJ2-1, with 13 positions matching TRBD2. V trimming: 6 bases; J trimming: 10 bases; junction bases outside the gene matches: 6. The CDR3 totals 14 residues. In germline, CDR1 is SGHTA, CDR2 FQGNSA. CDR3 in DNA: TGTGCCAGCAGTGGACTAGCGGGAGTTCAGGAGCAGTTCTTC. Translating it yields CASSGLAGVQEQFF. Full variable domain (outside the CDR3, taken from reference TRBV7-2 and TRBJ2-1): GAGVSQSPSNKVTEKGKDVELRCDPISGHTALYWYRQSLGQGLEFLIYFQGNSAPDKSGLPSDRFSAERTGGSVSTLTIQRTQQEDSAVYLCASSGLAGVQEQFFGPGTRLTVL.

The chain links TRBV7-9 to TRBJ2-1; D unresolved. In germline, CDR1 is SEHNR, CDR2 FQNEAQ (reference sequence). This CDR3 region has 12 residues. V lost 7 bases, J lost 8 bases, and 12 bases lay in between. CDR3 sequence: CASTPSFDEQFF. As DNA, the CDR3 is TGTGCCAGCACCCCATCCTTTGATGAGCAGTTCTTC.

The chain carries TRBV19 and TRBJ1-5; 9 bases are shared with TRBD1. The length of the CDR3 is 14 residues. The germline CDR1 and CDR2 sequences are LNHDA and SQIVND (reference sequence). V trimming: 8 bases; J trimming: 5 bases; junction bases outside the gene matches: 7. Written as DNA, the CDR3 is TGTGCCAGTCACCCCGGGACAGGGTATCAGCCCCAGCATTTT. Translation: CASHPGTGYQPQHF.

The rearrangement uses TRBV20-1 and TRBJ2-3; D uncertain. The CDR3 runs 15 residues. The germline V gene has CDR1 DFQATT and CDR2 SNEGSKA (reference sequence). Deletions cut 2 bases from V and 0 bases from J, with 12 bases between. CDR3 in DNA: TGCAGTGCTAGACACCCACGAGTTAGCACAGATACGCAGTATTTT. It specifies CSARHPRVSTDTQYF.

This clonotype was seen repeatedly, ten times or more. The chain carries TRBV27 and TRBJ2-7; D not resolved. This CDR3 region has 9 residues. Germline values: CDR1 MNHEY, CDR2 SMNVEV (reference sequence). The V end was cut by 8 bases, the J end by 4 bases, with 3 bases between. The chain's CDR3 is CASGYEQYF. The CDR3 nucleotides are TGTGCCAGCGGTTACGAGCAGTACTTC.

This clonotype was recorded a few times. The chain uses TRBV7-2 and TRBJ2-5; possible D gene TRBD2, 6 bases. The CDR3 consists of 15 residues. The V and J ends lost 4 bases and 2 bases respectively, with 14 bases between them. The germline V gene encodes CDR1 SGHTA and CDR2 FQGNSA. The DNA of the CDR3 is TGTGCCAGCAGCTACGCCCTAGCGCATCAAGAGACCCAGTACTTC. Amino acids: CASSYALAHQETQYF. Full variable domain (rest looked up from reference TRBV7-2 and TRBJ2-5): GAGVSQSPSNKVTEKGKDVELRCDPISGHTALYWYRQSLGQGLEFLIYFQGNSAPDKSGLPSDRFSAERTGGSVSTLTIQRTQQEDSAVYLCASSYALAHQETQYFGPGTRLLVL.

This clonotype has at least ten counts. This chain links TRBV28 with TRBJ1-5, with TRBD1 matching 7 bases. Per germline, CDR1 MDHEN and CDR2 SYDVKM. The junction had 5 bases not matched to a gene; V was cut back by 6 bases and J by 3 bases. The CDR3 loop spans 14 amino acids. CDR3 nucleotide sequence: TGTGCCAGCAGCCCCGGACAGGCCAATCAGCCCCAGCATTTT. It specifies CASSPGQANQPQHF.

The rearrangement links TRBV19 to TRBJ1-5, with D tentatively TRBD1 (5 bases). Germline-derived CDR1 and CDR2 are LNHDA and SQIVND (reference sequence). The CDR3 has 14 amino acids. Trimming removed 7 bases at V and 6 bases at J, with 16 bases between. The CDR3 sequence is CASTQRGAAQPQHF. The CDR3 nucleotides are TGTGCCAGTACCCAGAGGGGAGCTGCTCAGCCCCAGCATTTT.

This clonotype was found a few times. This chain links TRBV2 with TRBJ2-3; 12 bases are a match to TRBD2. The germline V gene encodes CDR1 SNHLY and CDR2 FYNNEI. The CDR3 has 15 residues. Trimming at V came to 6 bases and at J to 6 bases, leaving 7 bases not matched to a gene. CDR3 in DNA: TGTGCCAGCAGCCCGACTAGCGGGAGATTCGATACGCAGTATTTT. Protein: CASSPTSGRFDTQYF. The full variable domain, with the rest looked up from reference TRBV2 and TRBJ2-3, is EPEVTQTPSHQVTQMGQEVILRCVPISNHLYFYWYRQILGQKVEFLVSFYNNEISEKSEIFDDQFSVERPDGSNFTLKIRSTKLEDSAMYFCASSPTSGRFDTQYFGPGTRLTVL.

In its sample, this clonotype was seen many times. This chain links TRBV7-6 with TRBJ1-4; no definite D call. The CDR3 has 15 amino acids. Germline lookup yields CDR1 SGHVS and CDR2 FNYEAQ. Trimming left V 5 bases short and J 5 bases short, with 15 bases between. Here the CDR3 reads CASSPSMVVNEKLFF. The CDR3 coding sequence is TGTGCCAGCAGCCCAAGCATGGTCGTCAATGAAAAACTGTTTTTT.

This clonotype was recorded a few times. V and J are TRBV7-9 and TRBJ2-1; 10 bases are a match to TRBD2. CDR1 SEHNR and CDR2 FQNEAQ come from the germline V gene (reference sequence). The CDR3 contains 16 residues. Germline trimming cut 4 bases from V and 6 bases from J; bases unmatched to any gene: 9. CDR3: CASSSPSTSGTNEQFF. The CDR3 DNA reads TGTGCCAGCAGCTCACCTTCCACTAGCGGGACCAATGAGCAGTTCTTC.

A few counts support this clonotype. This chain connects TRBV28 to TRBJ1-3; D remains unclear. The germline V gene encodes CDR1 MDHEN and CDR2 SYDVKM. Trimming left V 3 bases short and J 0 bases short, with 6 bases between. The CDR3 has 14 amino acids. The CDR3 region is CASSFSGSGNTIYF. The CDR3, as DNA: TGTGCCAGCAGTTTTTCGGGCTCTGGAAACACCATATATTTT.